This passage covers 14 T cell receptor beta chains from one sample sequenced in a study of CD8 T cells in Susac syndrome. RNA totalling 0.5 to 1 ug underwent reverse transcription with random hexamers. One entry per CDR3 protein results from TCRdb running MiXCR on the immunoSEQ multiplex PCR reads. The table lists 150,000 to 200,000 distinct CDR3 sequences, around 94% of them singletons. Material for sequencing was CD4+ T cells from PBMCs. Every receptor here comes from a human donor with multiple sclerosis.

This sequence joins TRBV6-5 and TRBJ2-3, with 8 nucleotides matching TRBD2. The CDR3 loop spans 17 amino acids. Germline V lookup: CDR1 MNHEY, CDR2 SVGAGI. With 0 bases clipped from V and 4 bases from J, the junction kept 9 bases outside the gene matches. The CDR3 DNA sequence: TGTGCCAGCAGTTACTCGATTGCGGGAGGTGCGGCAGATACGCAGTATTTT. It yields the protein CASSYSIAGGAADTQYF.

In this sample, this clonotype turned up once. V usage is TRBV20-1 and J usage is TRBJ2-7, with a tentative D call TRBD2 (6 bases). V lost 3 bases and J lost 3, with 9 bases in between. Germline-derived CDR1 and CDR2 are DFQATT and SNEGSKA (reference sequence). The CDR3 consists of 12 residues. CDR3 amino acids: CSARPGSYEQYF. The CDR3 DNA reads TGCAGTGCTAGGCCCGGGAGCTACGAGCAGTACTTC.

Points on this clonotype: A junction end diverges from the germline sequence, so it may reflect a read error. V and J are TRBV7-9 and TRBJ2-3; 11 bases map to TRBD2. Germline CDR1 reads SEHNR; CDR2 reads FQNEAQ (reference sequence). The CDR3 length is 13 residues. CDR3 loop: CASSVAGGDTQYF. CDR3 nucleotide sequence: TGTGCCAGCAGCGTAGCGGGAGGGGATACGCAGTATTTT.

The gene calls are TRBV5-1 and TRBJ1-1; 8 nucleotides agree with TRBD1. V shed 1 base and J 3 bases; nucleotides not matched to a gene: 2. The CDR3 runs to 14 residues. In germline, CDR1 is SGHRS, CDR2 YFSETQ. The CDR3 is CASSLMGQDTEAFF. The CDR3 region has the DNA TGCGCCAGCAGCTTGATGGGACAGGACACTGAAGCTTTCTTT.

The chain joins TRBV3-1 to TRBJ2-7; D is ambiguous. CDR1 is LGHDT, CDR2 YNNKEL, per germline (reference sequence). CDR3 length: 15 residues. V shed 5 bases and J shed 2 bases, with 16 bases lying between them. CDR3 loop: CASSTSTIPTYEQYF. The CDR3 DNA is TGTGCCAGCAGCACTTCGACAATCCCCACCTACGAGCAGTACTTC.

DNA of the CDR3: TGTGCTAGTGGCCCATATAGCAATCAGCCCCAGCATTTT. Translated: CASGPYSNQPQHF. The rearrangement links TRBV12-5 to TRBJ1-5; D remains ambiguous. Deletions cut 6 bases from V and 0 bases from J, with 6 bases between. CDR3 length: 13 residues. Germline V gene sequence: CDR1 LGHNT, CDR2 FRNRAP.

The DNA for the CDR3 is TGTGCCAGCAGTAAGGCCGAGACAAGGCCCTACGGGGAGACCCAGTACTTC. Translation: CASSKAETRPYGETQYF. V is TRBV7-8 and J is TRBJ2-5; D is ambiguous. The V end lost 6 bases, the J end lost 5 bases, and 25 bases lay between the germline ends. From germline, CDR1 is SGHVS and CDR2 FQNEAQ. The CDR3 runs 17 residues.

This clonotype was recorded once. V is TRBV7-2 and J is TRBJ1-2, with no clear D. The CDR3 has 15 residues. V dropped 6 bases and J dropped 2 bases, with 16 bases sitting between them. Germline lookup yields CDR1 SGHTA and CDR2 FQGNSA. The DNA for the CDR3 is TGTGCCAGCAGTGCCGATACGGCGGGAAACTATGGCTACACCTTC. This translates into CASSADTAGNYGYTF.

This rearrangement joins TRBV5-6 to TRBJ2-7; D unresolved. Germline values: CDR1 SGHDT, CDR2 YYEEEE. V was clipped by 0 bases and J by 4 bases, with 5 bases between them. The CDR3 consists of 12 residues. This CDR3 reads CASSLARYEQYF. Written as DNA, the CDR3 is TGTGCCAGCAGCTTGGCCCGATACGAGCAGTACTTC. The variable domain in full, completed from reference TRBV5-6 and TRBJ2-7, reads DAGVTQSPTHLIKTRGQQVTLRCSPKSGHDTVSWYQQALGQGPQFIFQYYEEEERQRGNFPDRFSGHQFPNYSSELNVNALLLGDSALYLCASSLARYEQYFGPGTRLTVT.

The chain has TRBV7-2 and TRBJ2-3; 7 bases align to TRBD2. CDR3 length: 12 amino acids. Germline CDR1 SGHTA, CDR2 FQGNSA. The J segment lost 9 bases and the V segment lost 4 bases, leaving 4 bases of the junction unmatched. CDR3 region: CASSWGGGTQYF. DNA of the CDR3: TGTGCCAGCAGCTGGGGGGGAGGGACGCAGTATTTT.

This chain connects TRBV11-2 to TRBJ2-1, with 10 bases lining up with TRBD2. This CDR3 contains 19 residues. The germline V gene has CDR1 SGHAT and CDR2 FQNNGV. The V gene end was trimmed by 5 bases and the J gene end by 1 base; junction bases not matched to a gene: 14. CDR3 amino acids: CASSRLQREGQYSYNEQFF. DNA of the CDR3: TGTGCCAGCAGCCGCCTACAGCGGGAGGGCCAGTATTCCTACAATGAGCAGTTCTTC.

V usage is TRBV28 and J usage is TRBJ2-1, with no clear D. The CDR3 spans 12 residues. In germline, CDR1 is MDHEN, CDR2 SYDVKM. Trimming removed 5 bases from V and 9 bases from J, with 11 bases in between. The CDR3 region is CASSIPRGEQFF. The CDR3 nucleotides read TGTGCCAGCAGTATCCCCCGAGGTGAGCAGTTCTTC.

The rearrangement uses TRBV5-4 and TRBJ1-4; 10 bases match TRBD1. Germline V lookup: CDR1 SGHNT, CDR2 YYREEE (reference sequence). There are 15 residues in the CDR3. V lost 2 bases to trimming and J lost 10 bases; unmatched junction nucleotides: 8. CDR3 DNA sequence: TGTGCCAGCAGCTTATCCGGGACAGGGGTTACAAAACTGTTTTTT. This sequence encodes CASSLSGTGVTKLFF.

This chain connects TRBV5-1 to TRBJ1-4; the match to TRBD1 covers 7 bases. The V gene's germline CDR1 is SGHRS and CDR2 YFSETQ. The J segment lost 3 bases and the V segment lost 0 bases, leaving 2 bases of the junction unmatched. The CDR3 has 15 amino acids. CDR3 protein: CASSLEGTANEKLFF. As DNA, the CDR3 is TGCGCCAGCAGCTTGGAAGGGACAGCTAATGAAAAACTGTTTTTT.